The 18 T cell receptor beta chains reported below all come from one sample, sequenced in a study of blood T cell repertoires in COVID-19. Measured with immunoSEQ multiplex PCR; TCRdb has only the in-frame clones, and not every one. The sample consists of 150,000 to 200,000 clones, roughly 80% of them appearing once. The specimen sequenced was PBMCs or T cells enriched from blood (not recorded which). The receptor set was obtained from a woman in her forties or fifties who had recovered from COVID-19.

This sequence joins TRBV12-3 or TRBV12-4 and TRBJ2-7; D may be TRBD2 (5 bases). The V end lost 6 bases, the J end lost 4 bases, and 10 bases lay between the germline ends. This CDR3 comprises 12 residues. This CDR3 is CASSYGNYEQYF. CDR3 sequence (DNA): TGTGCCAGCAGCTACGGGAATTACGAGCAGTACTTC.

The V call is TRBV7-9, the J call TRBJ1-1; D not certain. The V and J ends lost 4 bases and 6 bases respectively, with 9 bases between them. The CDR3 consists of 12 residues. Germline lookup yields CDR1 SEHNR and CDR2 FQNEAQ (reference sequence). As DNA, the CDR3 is TGTGCCAGCAGCTCCGCTTACTCTGAAGCTTTCTTT. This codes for CASSSAYSEAFF.

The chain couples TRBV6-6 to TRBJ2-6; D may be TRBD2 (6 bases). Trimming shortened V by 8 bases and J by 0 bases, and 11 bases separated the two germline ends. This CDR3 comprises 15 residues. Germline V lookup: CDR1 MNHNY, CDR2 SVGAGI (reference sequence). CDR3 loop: CASSDGSSGANVLTF. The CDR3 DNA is TGTGCCAGCTCCGACGGGAGCTCTGGGGCCAACGTCCTGACTTTC.

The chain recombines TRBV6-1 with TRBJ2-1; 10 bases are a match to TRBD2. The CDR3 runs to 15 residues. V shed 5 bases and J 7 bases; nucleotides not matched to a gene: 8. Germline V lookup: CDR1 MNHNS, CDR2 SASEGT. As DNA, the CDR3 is TGTGCCAGCAGTAAATCTAGCGGGAGAAGTAATGAGCAGTTCTTC. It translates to CASSKSSGRSNEQFF.

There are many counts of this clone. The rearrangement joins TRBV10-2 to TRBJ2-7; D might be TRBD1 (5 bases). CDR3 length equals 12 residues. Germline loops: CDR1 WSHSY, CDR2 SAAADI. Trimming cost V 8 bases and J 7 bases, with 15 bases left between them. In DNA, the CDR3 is TGCGCCAGCCGGCTGGGGCGCGAAGAGCAGTACTTC. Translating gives CASRLGREEQYF.

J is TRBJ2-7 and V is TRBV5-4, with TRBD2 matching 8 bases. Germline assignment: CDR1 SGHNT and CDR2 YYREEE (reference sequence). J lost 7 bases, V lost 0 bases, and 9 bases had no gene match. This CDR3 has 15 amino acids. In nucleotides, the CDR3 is TGTGCCAGCAGCTTGGACCGGGGGGGAGGGCTGGAGCAGTACTTC. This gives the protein CASSLDRGGGLEQYF.

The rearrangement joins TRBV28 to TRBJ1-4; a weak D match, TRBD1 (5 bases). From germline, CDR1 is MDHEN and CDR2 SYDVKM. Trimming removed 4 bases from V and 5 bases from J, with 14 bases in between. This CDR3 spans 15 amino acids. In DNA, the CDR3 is TGTGCCAGCAGTTCGGCGGGACTGCAAAATGAAAAACTGTTTTTT. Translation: CASSSAGLQNEKLFF.

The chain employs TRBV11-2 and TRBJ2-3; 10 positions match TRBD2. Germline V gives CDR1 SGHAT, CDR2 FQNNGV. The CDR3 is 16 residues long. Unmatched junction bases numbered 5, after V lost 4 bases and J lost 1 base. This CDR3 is CASSSFTSGGTDTQYF. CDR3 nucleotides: TGTGCCAGCAGCTCGTTTACTAGCGGGGGCACAGATACGCAGTATTTT.

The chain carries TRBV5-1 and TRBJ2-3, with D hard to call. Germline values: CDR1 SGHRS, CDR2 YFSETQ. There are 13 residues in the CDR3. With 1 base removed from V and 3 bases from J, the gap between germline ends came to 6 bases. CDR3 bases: TGCGCCAGCAGCTTGATGCTAACAGATACGCAGTATTTT. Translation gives CASSLMLTDTQYF.

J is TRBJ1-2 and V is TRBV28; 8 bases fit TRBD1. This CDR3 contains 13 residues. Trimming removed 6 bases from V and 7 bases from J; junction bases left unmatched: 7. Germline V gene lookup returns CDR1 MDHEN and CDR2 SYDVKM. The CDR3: CASRGDRFRGYTF. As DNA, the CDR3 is TGTGCCAGCAGGGGGGACAGGTTTCGTGGCTACACCTTC.

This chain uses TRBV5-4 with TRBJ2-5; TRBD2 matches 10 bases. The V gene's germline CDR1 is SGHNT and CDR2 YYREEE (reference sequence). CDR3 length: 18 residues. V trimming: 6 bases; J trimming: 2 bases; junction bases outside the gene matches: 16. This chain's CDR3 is CASTRGTSGTLGQETQYF. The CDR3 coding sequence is TGTGCCAGCACACGGGGAACTAGCGGGACGCTCGGGCAAGAGACCCAGTACTTC.

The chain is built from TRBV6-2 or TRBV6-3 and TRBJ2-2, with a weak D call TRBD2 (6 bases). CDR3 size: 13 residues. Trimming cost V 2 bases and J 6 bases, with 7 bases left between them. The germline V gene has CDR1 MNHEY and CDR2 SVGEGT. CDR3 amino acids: CASSYGGSGELFF. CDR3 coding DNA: TGTGCCAGCAGTTACGGGGGGTCCGGGGAGCTGTTTTTT.

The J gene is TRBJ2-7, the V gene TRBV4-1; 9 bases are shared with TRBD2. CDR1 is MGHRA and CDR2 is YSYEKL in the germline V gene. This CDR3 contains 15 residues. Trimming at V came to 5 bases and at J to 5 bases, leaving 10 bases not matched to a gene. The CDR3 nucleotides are TGCGCCAGCAGCTCCCGCGGGAGGGCCCTCGACGAGCAGTACTTC. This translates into CASSSRGRALDEQYF.

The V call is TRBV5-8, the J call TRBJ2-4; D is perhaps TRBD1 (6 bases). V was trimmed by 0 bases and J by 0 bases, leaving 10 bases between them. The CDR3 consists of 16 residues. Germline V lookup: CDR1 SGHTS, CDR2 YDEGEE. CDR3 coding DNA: TGTGCCAGCAGCTTGGAGACAGGCCTAGCCAAAAACATTCAGTACTTC. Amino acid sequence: CASSLETGLAKNIQYF.

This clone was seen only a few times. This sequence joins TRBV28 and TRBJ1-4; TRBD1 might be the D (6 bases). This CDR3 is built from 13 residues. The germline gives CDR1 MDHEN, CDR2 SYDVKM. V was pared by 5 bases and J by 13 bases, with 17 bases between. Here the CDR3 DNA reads TGTGCCAGCAGTCCACCACTAGTGGGGGCACTGTTTTTT. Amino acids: CASSPPLVGALFF.

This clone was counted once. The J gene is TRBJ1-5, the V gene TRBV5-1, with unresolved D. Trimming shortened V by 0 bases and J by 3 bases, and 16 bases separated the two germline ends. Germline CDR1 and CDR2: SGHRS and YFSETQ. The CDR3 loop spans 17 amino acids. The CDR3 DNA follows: TGCGCCAGCAGCTTGGATGTCATCGGAGGGAACAATCAGCCCCAGCATTTT. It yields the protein CASSLDVIGGNNQPQHF.

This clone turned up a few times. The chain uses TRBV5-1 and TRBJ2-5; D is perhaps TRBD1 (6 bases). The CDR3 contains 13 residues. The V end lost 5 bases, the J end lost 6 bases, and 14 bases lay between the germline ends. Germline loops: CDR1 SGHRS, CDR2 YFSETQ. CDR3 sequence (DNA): TGCGCCAGCAGAGTGGACCAGGGGCAGACCCAGTACTTC. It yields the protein CASRVDQGQTQYF.

The CDR3: CASSSRDRGKQYF. The CDR3 DNA follows: TGTGCCAGCAGTTCCCGGGACAGGGGCAAGCAGTACTTC. V usage is TRBV12-3 or TRBV12-4 and J usage is TRBJ2-7, with TRBD1 identical over 10 bases. V trimming: 4 bases; J trimming: 8 bases; junction bases outside the gene matches: 5. The CDR3 is 13 residues long.